This T cell receptor beta chain was documented in a study of blood T cell repertoires in COVID-19. For the study at large: Both acute and convalescent COVID-19 samples were obtained from the United States, Italy and Spain.

The participants were between roughly 18 and 89 years old and came from under 25 US areas. Participant-reported clinical history was the basis for cohort assignment. Produced via immunoSEQ multiplex PCR; TCRdb's table is partial and in-frame only. The sample consists of 360,000 or so clones, approximately 89% of them appearing once. Sequenced sample: PBMCs or T cells enriched from blood (not recorded which). This sequence was found in a woman in her 30s who had recovered from COVID-19.

CDR3 protein: CASSLGQGNTGELFF. CDR3 in DNA: TGTGCCAGCAGCTTAGGACAGGGGAACACCGGGGAGCTGTTTTTT. The rearrangement uses TRBV7-3 and TRBJ2-2; 8 bases agree with TRBD1. Germline V gene data show CDR1 as SGHTA and CDR2 as FQGTGA. With 2 bases clipped from V and 1 base from J, the junction kept 0 bases outside the gene matches. The CDR3 consists of 15 residues.